The T cell receptor (beta chain) described here comes from a study of control samples from healthy donors and cancer patients (TCRdb year 2020). This clone was seen only once. Its antigen is still unknown. The sample holds no much larger clone one base away, and base qualities are not on file. Library preparation used the immunoSEQ multiplex PCR assay. TCRdb took over this immuneACCESS table, retaining in-frame rearrangements with V and J assigned. Such tables are incomplete; in checked studies, under half of the missing clones stem from an unresolved V gene, and the remainder is unexplained. The sample profile shows approximately 97,000 clones; about 85% of them were found once. The ten top clones hold around 20% of the sample. Looking up the germline V gene yields CDR1 MDHEN and CDR2 SYDVKM. The CDR3 has 15 amino acids, counting the end cysteine and phenylalanine. Just the 45-base CDR3 DNA is kept, in frame starting at base 1. The junction shows trimming of 6 bases on V and 7 bases on J, and the gene matches do not reach 11 bases of it.

The chain couples TRBV28 to TRBJ2-1; the central 8 bases match TRBD2. The TCR comes from a man younger than 45 in good health. The sequenced sample was blood. CDR3 protein: CASSAGTRWINEQFF. The sequence in DNA is TGTGCCAGCAGCGCCGGGACTAGATGGATAAATGAGCAGTTCTTC.